This entry lists 29 T cell receptor beta chains sequenced from one sample in a study of T cells in Graves' hyperthyroidism and ophthalmopathy. The CDR3 regions of TCR beta were amplified from RNA transcripts. First-round RT-PCR with HTBI primers amplified the TCR CDR3 region. TCRdb redid the calling of the multiplex PCR reads with MiXCR, one entry per CDR3 protein. The sample lists roughly 250,000 distinct CDR3 sequences, roughly 17% seen once, with less than 35% in the top ten. Specimen: blood. The receptors originated from a woman aged 18-30 years with Graves' ophthalmopathy.

This clonotype came up a few times. The chain uses TRBV15 and TRBJ1-6; tentative D call: TRBD1 (5 bases). V lost 2 bases and J 7 bases, leaving 9 bases between the germline ends. The CDR3 extends over 14 amino acids. Germline V gene data show CDR1 as LNHNV and CDR2 as YYDKDF (reference sequence). The CDR3 spells CATSRQGGNSPLHF. The CDR3 DNA reads TGTGCCACCAGCAGACAGGGAGGGAATTCACCCCTCCACTTT. Combining the CDR3 with reference TRBV15 and TRBJ1-6 gives the whole variable domain DAMVIQNPRYQVTQFGKPVTLSCSQTLNHNVMYWYQQKSSQAPKLLFHYYDKDFNNEADTPDNFQSRRPNTSFCFLDIRSPGLGDTAMYLCATSRQGGNSPLHFGNGTRLTVT.

There are many counts of this clonotype. This chain uses TRBV30 with TRBJ1-1, with 7 bases that match TRBD1. With V trimmed by 4 bases and J by 0 bases, 5 bases remained unmatched. The CDR3 consists of 14 residues. The germline V gene has CDR1 GTSNPN and CDR2 SVGIG (reference sequence). This CDR3 is CAWKWGTVNTEAFF. In nucleotides, the CDR3 is TGTGCCTGGAAGTGGGGGACAGTGAACACTGAAGCTTTCTTT.

This clonotype was picked up many times. The V and J genes are TRBV4-2 and TRBJ2-1, with TRBD2 identical over 10 bases. The CDR3 runs to 15 residues. Losses at the gene ends were 5 bases for V and 7 bases for J; bases not matched to a gene: 8. Germline V lookup: CDR1 LGHNA, CDR2 YNFKEQ. CDR3 loop: CASSDRLAGGNEQFF. CDR3 in DNA: TGTGCCAGCAGCGATCGACTAGCGGGCGGTAATGAGCAGTTCTTC.

This rearrangement joins TRBV12-5 to TRBJ2-3; D is possibly TRBD2 (6 bases). Germline-derived CDR1 and CDR2 are LGHNT and FRNRAP. With 4 bases removed from V and 2 bases from J, the gap between germline ends came to 16 bases. The CDR3 spans 16 residues. The CDR3 loop is CASGWGLSDYTDTQYF. CDR3 DNA: TGTGCTAGTGGTTGGGGACTGTCTGATTACACAGATACGCAGTATTTT.

V and J are TRBV6-1 and TRBJ1-1; tentatively, D is TRBD1 (6 bases). CDR3 size: 17 residues. Deletions cut 0 bases from V and 5 bases from J, with 19 bases between. Germline-derived CDR1 and CDR2 are MNHNS and SASEGT. CDR3 sequence (DNA): TGTGCCAGCAGTGAAGCGCGGTCGACGGGGGGCAAGACTGAAGCTTTCTTT. Translating gives CASSEARSTGGKTEAFF.

The chain is built from TRBV2 and TRBJ1-4, with TRBD1 as a possible D gene (5 bases). The CDR3 is 14 residues long. CDR1 SNHLY and CDR2 FYNNEI come from the germline V gene. V was shortened by 5 bases and J by 4 bases, with 11 bases between the two germline ends. CDR3 DNA: TGTGCCAGCAGTTCCGGGACGGATAATGAAAAACTGTTTTTT. Its translation: CASSSGTDNEKLFF.

About this clonotype itself: A much larger clone sits a single nucleotide away, making a read error possible. V gene TRBV9 combines with J gene TRBJ2-1; 13 bases match TRBD2. CDR1 and CDR2 from the germline V gene are SGDLS and YYNGEE. The length of the CDR3 is 16 residues. The DNA for the CDR3 is TGTGTCAGCAGCGCCAGACTAGCGGGGGGTCACAATGAGCAGTTCTTC. This translates into CVSSARLAGGHNEQFF.

This clonotype was recorded at least ten times. CDR3 sequence (DNA): TGCAGTGCACAGCGGGGCACAGATACGCAGTATTTT. Its translation: CSAQRGTDTQYF. The V gene is TRBV20-1, the J gene TRBJ2-3; perhaps TRBD2 as D (6 bases). Germline assignment: CDR1 DFQATT and CDR2 SNEGSKA (reference sequence). The germline V and J ends were trimmed by 6 bases and 1 base, with 8 bases remaining between them. The CDR3 runs 12 residues.

This clonotype was counted at least ten times. The chain recombines TRBV12-3 or TRBV12-4 with TRBJ2-7; no clear D gene. The CDR3 is 13 amino acids. V lost 2 bases, J lost 1 base, and 6 bases lay in between. DNA of the CDR3: TGTGCCAGCAGTTTACAGCTTTCCTACGAGCAGTACTTC. Amino acid sequence: CASSLQLSYEQYF.

In its sample, this clonotype was seen many times. V gene TRBV28 combines with J gene TRBJ1-4; D is undetermined. The germline V gene encodes CDR1 MDHEN and CDR2 SYDVKM. Trimming stripped 7 bases from V and 8 bases from J, with 17 bases between. The CDR3 is made up of 14 amino acids. The chain's CDR3 is CASTMRTSGEKLFF. Here the CDR3 DNA reads TGTGCCAGCACCATGCGCACAAGCGGGGAAAAACTGTTTTTT.

The chain is built from TRBV2 and TRBJ1-5; weak D call: TRBD1 (6 bases). The CDR3 sequence is 13 residues long. Looked up from germline, CDR1 is SNHLY and CDR2 is FYNNEI. V gave up 3 bases and J gave up 7 bases, with 10 bases separating them. CDR3 coding DNA: TGTGCCAGCAGTGATGGGCAGGGGCAGCCCCAGCATTTT. This encodes CASSDGQGQPQHF. The full variable domain, its missing parts supplied by reference TRBV2 and TRBJ1-5, is EPEVTQTPSHQVTQMGQEVILRCVPISNHLYFYWYRQILGQKVEFLVSFYNNEISEKSEIFDDQFSVERPDGSNFTLKIRSTKLEDSAMYFCASSDGQGQPQHFGDGTRLSIL.

This clonotype was observed at least ten times. The chain links TRBV24-1 to TRBJ2-1; D perhaps matches TRBD2 (5 bases). Trimming removed 3 bases from V and 0 bases from J, with 14 bases in between. The CDR3 runs 17 residues. The germline gives CDR1 KGHDR, CDR2 SFDVKD. The DNA of the CDR3 is TGTGCCACCAGTGATCCGTCCAGTGGGAGCTCCTACAATGAGCAGTTCTTC. This translates into CATSDPSSGSSYNEQFF.

In this sample, this clonotype turned up many times. V gene TRBV5-5 combines with J gene TRBJ2-2, with D possibly matching TRBD1 (6 bases). Per germline, CDR1 SGHKS and CDR2 YYEKEE (reference sequence). The CDR3 contains 18 residues. Between the trimmed V and J ends, which lost 1 base and 0 bases, there was a span of 16 bases. This CDR3 reads CASSLRTDFRSNTGELFF. As DNA, the CDR3 is TGTGCCAGCAGCTTGAGGACAGACTTCCGTTCGAACACCGGGGAGCTGTTTTTT.

This clonotype was recorded many times. The chain combines TRBV12-3 or TRBV12-4 with TRBJ1-1; D possibly corresponds to TRBD1 (6 bases). CDR3 size: 14 residues. The germline V and J ends were trimmed by 1 base and 5 bases, with 11 bases remaining between them. The CDR3 spells CASSLDGGGTEAFF. The CDR3 DNA reads as TGTGCCAGCAGTTTAGACGGAGGGGGAACTGAAGCTTTCTTT.

This clonotype was recorded at least ten times. The chain links TRBV29-1 to TRBJ2-2; 12 bases map to TRBD1. With V trimmed by 3 bases and J by 6 bases, 5 bases remained unmatched. Germline-derived CDR1 and CDR2 are SQVTM and ANQGSEA. This CDR3 is 15 amino acids long. The chain's CDR3 is CSVEGGQGASGELFF. As DNA, the CDR3 is TGCAGCGTTGAGGGGGGACAGGGGGCCTCCGGGGAGCTGTTTTTT.

This clonotype was counted ten times or more. The CDR3: CASSLSGGLLDTQYF. The CDR3, as DNA: TGTGCCAGCAGCCTAAGCGGAGGGCTTCTGGATACGCAGTATTTT. V is TRBV9 and J is TRBJ2-3; D may be TRBD2 (6 bases). The CDR3 is 15 amino acids. Germline-derived CDR1 and CDR2 are SGDLS and YYNGEE. V gave up 4 bases and J gave up 6 bases, with 18 bases separating them. The full variable domain, its missing parts supplied by reference TRBV9 and TRBJ2-3, is DSGVTQTPKHLITATGQRVTLRCSPRSGDLSVYWYQQSLDQGLQFLIQYYNGEERAKGNILERFSAQQFPDLHSELNLSSLELGDSALYFCASSLSGGLLDTQYFGPGTRLTVL.

This clonotype was seen a handful of times. The CDR3, as DNA: TGTGCCAGTAACAGGAATCCCTACGAGCAGTACTTC. Translated, it gives CASNRNPYEQYF. This chain uses TRBV19 with TRBJ2-7, with D maybe TRBD1 (5 bases). The germline V gene has CDR1 LNHDA and CDR2 SQIVND (reference sequence). The V gene lost 7 bases and the J gene lost 2 bases, with 9 bases spanning the gap. The CDR3 covers 12 residues. The complete variable domain, with remaining parts taken from reference TRBV19 and TRBJ2-7, reads DGGITQSPKYLFRKEGQNVTLSCEQNLNHDAMYWYRQDPGQGLRLIYYSQIVNDFQKGDIAEGYSVSREKKESFPLTVTSAQKNPTAFYLCASNRNPYEQYFGPGTRLTVT.

At least ten counts were recorded for this clonotype. The J gene is TRBJ2-3, the V gene TRBV18; D may be TRBD1 (5 bases). The CDR3 is made up of 16 amino acids. Germline CDR1 and CDR2: KGHSH and LQKENI. Between the trimmed V and J ends, which lost 2 bases and 4 bases, there was a span of 16 bases. DNA for the CDR3: TGTGCCAGCTCACCAGCGAGACAGCTTGGAGCAGATACGCAGTATTTT. As protein: CASSPARQLGADTQYF.

This clonotype has at least ten counts. This rearrangement joins TRBV5-1 to TRBJ2-7, with 9 nucleotides matching TRBD1. From germline, CDR1 is SGHRS and CDR2 YFSETQ. This CDR3 region has 16 residues. Trimming removed 4 bases from V and 6 bases from J; junction bases left unmatched: 14. CDR3 sequence (DNA): TGCGCCAGCAGCCCGAGAACCGGGACAGGGCTTCGCGAGCAGTACTTC. Translating it yields CASSPRTGTGLREQYF.

This clonotype has a count of ten or more. The chain carries TRBV6-2 or TRBV6-3 and TRBJ1-4; 7 nucleotides match TRBD1. Trimming cost V 2 bases and J 8 bases; bases outside gene matches: 8. Per germline, CDR1 MNHEY and CDR2 SVGEGT. CDR3 length: 15 amino acids. In nucleotides, the CDR3 is TGTGCCAGCAGTTACCGGACAGGCGGGAGAGAAAAACTGTTTTTT. It specifies CASSYRTGGREKLFF.

In this sample, this clonotype turned up many times. The chain recombines TRBV7-2 with TRBJ2-7, with TRBD2 identical over 12 bases. Germline values: CDR1 SGHTA, CDR2 FQGNSA. V lost 5 bases and J lost 4; bases outside the gene matches: 12. This CDR3 region has 17 residues. CDR3 region: CASSRNSGLAGTYEQYF. DNA for the CDR3: TGTGCCAGCAGCCGCAACTCCGGACTAGCGGGGACTTACGAGCAGTACTTC.

This clonotype appeared many times. The chain employs TRBV9 and TRBJ2-7, with unresolved D. The CDR3 runs to 15 residues. Germline lookup yields CDR1 SGDLS and CDR2 YYNGEE. Deletions cut 1 base from V and 0 bases from J, with 11 bases between. The CDR3 DNA reads as TGTGCCAGCAGCGTAACGGACGAGCCCTCCTACGAGCAGTACTTC. Amino acid sequence: CASSVTDEPSYEQYF.

The chain recombines TRBV5-6 with TRBJ2-2, with 7 bases aligning to TRBD2. The CDR3 has 17 amino acids. Germline loops: CDR1 SGHDT, CDR2 YYEEEE. V shed 4 bases, J shed 3 bases, and the junction held 12 bases outside the gene matches. CDR3 in DNA: TGTGCCAGCAGCCCCGGCCCCTCTAGCGGATACACCGGGGAGCTGTTTTTT. Amino acids: CASSPGPSSGYTGELFF.

This clonotype was counted many times. The rearrangement uses TRBV28 and TRBJ2-1; D uncertain. The CDR3 is 14 residues long. V was pared by 6 bases and J by 3 bases, with 12 bases between. CDR1 and CDR2 from the germline V gene are MDHEN and SYDVKM. CDR3 bases: TGTGCCAGCAGGAAGGCAGAAAACTACAATGAGCAGTTCTTC. Amino acid sequence: CASRKAENYNEQFF.

This clonotype occurred many times. The rearrangement uses TRBV20-1 and TRBJ2-7; D is perhaps TRBD2 (6 bases). Germline V gives CDR1 DFQATT, CDR2 SNEGSKA (reference sequence). With 0 bases removed from V and 9 bases from J, the gap between germline ends came to 15 bases. There are 13 residues in the CDR3. This CDR3 is CSARDFLTEGQYF. CDR3 sequence (DNA): TGCAGTGCTAGAGATTTTTTAACGGAGGGGCAGTACTTC.

This clonotype was seen many times. The chain combines TRBV28 with TRBJ2-7, with D uncertain. The CDR3 is made up of 11 amino acids. CDR1 and CDR2 from the germline V gene are MDHEN and SYDVKM. Trimming took off 6 bases at V and 5 bases at J, with 8 bases between the two ends. For the CDR3, the DNA is TGTGCCAGCAGACTTACCCACGAGCAGTACTTC. Its translation: CASRLTHEQYF. Drawing the rest from reference TRBV28 and TRBJ2-7, the complete variable domain is DVKVTQSSRYLVKRTGEKVFLECVQDMDHENMFWYRQDPGLGLRLIYFSYDVKMKEKGDIPEGYSVSREKKERFSLILESASTNQTSMYLCASRLTHEQYFGPGTRLTVT.

This clonotype was seen ten or more times. The gene calls are TRBV6-1 and TRBJ2-7; D may be TRBD1 or TRBD2 (5 bases each). The germline V gene has CDR1 MNHNS and CDR2 SASEGT. V lost 6 bases to trimming and J lost 2 bases, with 14 bases between them. The CDR3 length is 14 residues. CDR3 DNA sequence: TGTGCCAGCAGCAGGGCCCAGGGAGCCTACGAGCAGTACTTC. Translated: CASSRAQGAYEQYF.

The table lists this clonotype with many counts. The chain recombines TRBV7-2 with TRBJ2-7; D gene uncertain. Germline values: CDR1 SGHTA, CDR2 FQGNSA. The CDR3 is 14 residues long. Trimming took off 0 bases at V and 2 bases at J, with 8 bases between the two ends. DNA of the CDR3: TGTGCCAGCAGCTTAGCCAGAGCTACCTACGAGCAGTACTTC. Translated: CASSLARATYEQYF.

The chain links TRBV7-3 to TRBJ2-5; a weak D match, TRBD2 (6 bases). Germline CDR1 SGHTA, CDR2 FQGTGA. V shed 3 bases and J shed 9 bases, with 20 bases lying between them. This CDR3 has 15 residues. CDR3 sequence (DNA): TGTGCCAGCAGCTTGGATGCCAGCGGGTTTGCGGCCCAGTACTTC. It translates to CASSLDASGFAAQYF.